These 13 T cell receptor beta chains were all obtained from the same sample, sequenced in a study. TCRdb used MiXCR to reprocess the RT-PCR reads, holding one entry per CDR3 protein. The sample yields more than 600,000 distinct CDR3 sequences, 14% seen once. Sequencing was done on a sample of memory CD4+ T cells from blood. The receptors were gathered from a female donor in good health, serving as a healthy control.

This clonotype was observed a few times. CDR3 DNA sequence: TGTGCCAGCAGCTTGGGGACTAGCGGGAGAGCCTACAATGAGCAGTTCTTC. Its protein product is CASSLGTSGRAYNEQFF. The chain links TRBV7-3 to TRBJ2-1; TRBD2 matches at 14 bases. Per germline, CDR1 SGHTA and CDR2 FQGTGA. The CDR3 has 17 amino acids. Trimming removed 3 bases from V and 2 bases from J; junction bases left unmatched: 3.

This clonotype has a handful of counts. This chain's CDR3 is CASSIRWGGGGEQFF. The CDR3 nucleotides read TGTGCCAGTAGTATTCGCTGGGGGGGCGGAGGTGAGCAGTTCTTC. The V call is TRBV19, the J call TRBJ2-1; D may be TRBD2 (7 bases). The CDR3 covers 15 residues. V dropped 3 bases and J dropped 9 bases, with 18 bases sitting between them. Per germline, CDR1 LNHDA and CDR2 SQIVND (reference sequence).

Remarks on this clonotype: This CDR3 fails to terminate in the conserved phenylalanine or tryptophan, so it likely reflects a read error. This rearrangement joins TRBV12-3 or TRBV12-4 to TRBJ1-2; D is perhaps TRBD1 (6 bases). The V end lost 3 bases, the J end lost 7 bases, and 12 bases lay between the germline ends. The CDR3 has 13 residues. CDR3 nucleotides: TGTGCCAGCAGTTTCGGCAGGGGTGCTGGCTACACCCTC. Its protein product is CASSFGRGAGYTL.

This clonotype was counted only a few times. V gene TRBV5-1 combines with J gene TRBJ2-1; weak D call: TRBD1 (7 bases). This CDR3 is 17 amino acids long. Germline assignment: CDR1 SGHRS and CDR2 YFSETQ. The V end was cut by 0 bases, the J end by 0 bases, with 13 bases between. In DNA, the CDR3 is TGCGCCAGCAGCTTGGCGGAGGGGGCCCACTCCTACAATGAGCAGTTCTTC. It is translated as CASSLAEGAHSYNEQFF.

This clonotype was seen more than once but under ten times. The chain uses TRBV11-2 and TRBJ1-2; D unresolved. CDR3 length: 16 amino acids. Germline assignment: CDR1 SGHAT and CDR2 FQNNGV. Trimming took off 5 bases at V and 4 bases at J, with 20 bases between the two ends. The CDR3 here is CASSELTLGRGYGYTF. Written as DNA, the CDR3 is TGTGCCAGCAGCGAGTTAACATTGGGCCGGGGCTATGGCTACACCTTC.

This clonotype was detected once. The V gene is TRBV7-2, the J gene TRBJ1-1; D call uncertain. Germline CDR1 SGHTA, CDR2 FQGNSA. The CDR3 runs 13 residues. V shed 6 bases and J shed 4 bases, with 12 bases lying between them. The CDR3, as DNA: TGTGCCAGCAGGCCTGATTCGGGCACTGAAGCTTTCTTT. This sequence encodes CASRPDSGTEAFF.

This clonotype has a single count. The chain has TRBV7-9 and TRBJ2-3; TRBD2 matches 7 bases. With V trimmed by 5 bases and J by 6 bases, 23 bases remained unmatched. This CDR3 contains 19 residues. Germline-derived CDR1 and CDR2 are SEHNR and FQNEAQ (reference sequence). The CDR3 loop reads CASSRVASGPTTRRDTQYF. The DNA of the CDR3 is TGTGCCAGCAGCCGTGTGGCTAGCGGACCTACCACTCGTCGGGATACGCAGTATTTT.

The DNA for the CDR3 is TGTGCCAGCAGCGCTGGGACTAGCCGCATGGATACGCAGTATTTT. The encoded protein is CASSAGTSRMDTQYF. The chain combines TRBV7-2 with TRBJ2-3, with 9 bases lining up with TRBD2. CDR3 length: 15 amino acids. V was clipped by 5 bases and J by 6 bases; unmatched bases: 9. Germline CDR1 is SGHTA and CDR2 is FQGNSA.

This clonotype has ten or more counts. The chain is built from TRBV6-8 and TRBJ1-2; D call uncertain. The CDR3 covers 10 residues. V was pared by 2 bases and J by 10 bases, with 5 bases between. CDR1 is MNHGY, CDR2 SAAAGT, per germline. The CDR3: CASSYGFYTF. The CDR3 DNA sequence: TGTGCCAGCAGTTACGGGTTCTACACCTTC.

This clonotype came up many times. The DNA for the CDR3 is TGTGCCAGCAGGGGACTAGCGGGAGATACGCAGTATTTT. Its protein is CASRGLAGDTQYF. The rearrangement uses TRBV6-5 and TRBJ2-3, with 12 bases aligning to TRBD2. CDR1 is MNHEY and CDR2 is SVGAGI in the germline V gene. This CDR3 is 13 amino acids long. The V gene end was trimmed by 6 bases and the J gene end by 5 bases; junction bases not matched to a gene: 0.

The chain links TRBV20-1 to TRBJ1-1, with D hard to call. The V gene's germline CDR1 is DFQATT and CDR2 SNEGSKA (reference sequence). The CDR3 is 11 amino acids. Trimming took 0 bases from V and 8 from J, leaving 7 bases between them. CDR3 sequence: CSAREWQEAFF. DNA for the CDR3: TGCAGTGCTAGAGAGTGGCAGGAAGCTTTCTTT.

The J gene is TRBJ1-2, the V gene TRBV6-5; tentative D call: TRBD1 (6 bases). CDR1 and CDR2 (germline): MNHEY, SVGAGI. The V end was cut by 6 bases, the J end by 7 bases, with 15 bases between. This CDR3 has 13 residues. CDR3 residues: CASRSAEGGGYTF. DNA for the CDR3: TGTGCCAGCAGATCAGCCGAAGGGGGTGGCTACACCTTC.

The rearrangement links TRBV12-3 or TRBV12-4 to TRBJ1-2; D is unresolved. This CDR3 has 15 amino acids. With 2 bases removed from V and 7 bases from J, the gap between germline ends came to 17 bases. The CDR3 nucleotides read TGTGCCAGCAGTTTAAGTAGCAAACCCGGAGGTGGCTACACCTTC. This codes for CASSLSSKPGGGYTF.